This T cell receptor beta chain emerged from a study of blood T cell repertoires in COVID-19. The protocol was immunoSEQ multiplex PCR, while the TCRdb copy is restricted to in-frame clones and leaves out a portion. The sample holds some 200,000 clones, more than 80% seen once. Participant-reported clinical history was the basis for cohort assignment. Cohort 3 recovered donors had two negative PCRs, clearance, or symptom resolution. The receptor was derived from a man between 40 and 49 years old who had recovered from COVID-19. Sequencing input: PBMCs or T cells enriched from blood (not recorded which).

This chain's CDR3 is CASSLQQGVGEQYF. The CDR3 DNA reads TGTGCCAGCAGCTTACAACAGGGGGTGGGCGAGCAGTACTTC. The rearrangement links TRBV5-4 to TRBJ2-7, with 8 bases matching TRBD1. With V trimmed by 2 bases and J by 6 bases, 7 bases remained unmatched. The CDR3 sequence is 14 residues long. CDR1 SGHNT and CDR2 YYREEE come from the germline V gene (reference sequence).